This T cell receptor (beta chain) was documented in a study of T cells after yellow fever vaccination. V lost 3 bases and J lost 4, with 11 bases in between. Germline CDR1 reads SGHTA; CDR2 reads FQGTGA. The CDR3 runs to 14 residues. This clonotype came up many times. Using its own MiXCR run on the 5' RACE reads, TCRdb lists one record per CDR3 protein. The sample has roughly 150,000 distinct CDR3 sequences; under 7.5% are singletons. Here the sequenced sample was CD4+ T cells sorted from PBMCs, taken 5 to 6 days after the first yellow fever vaccination. The TCR comes from a man younger than 30 who received the YFV17D yellow fever vaccine. The V and J genes are TRBV7-3 and TRBJ2-3, with TRBD2 as a possible D gene (7 bases). The CDR3 nucleotides are TGTGCCAGCAGCTTGAACGGGGGGCCAGATACGCAGTATTTT. Its protein is CASSLNGGPDTQYF.